A single sample is the source of the 26 T cell receptor beta chains below, sequenced in a study of Tregs in tolerant kidney transplant recipients. TCRdb's copy holds only in-frame clones and misses some; the assay was immunoSEQ multiplex PCR. The sample includes 85,000 to 100,000 clones, 93% of them seen just once. The sequenced sample was CD4+ T cells from blood, obtained before the transplant. The source is a human donor who received a combined kidney and bone marrow transplant.

The chain carries TRBV5-1 and TRBJ1-1, with 7 bases fitting TRBD1. CDR3 size: 15 residues. V lost 2 bases, J lost 1 base, and 5 bases stayed unmatched. Germline CDR1 and CDR2: SGHRS and YFSETQ. For the CDR3, the DNA is TGCGCCAGCAGCTTATCGGGACAGACGAACACTGAAGCTTTCTTT. Protein product: CASSLSGQTNTEAFF.

This clone was picked up one time. The chain carries TRBV7-9 and TRBJ2-3; 9 bases line up with TRBD1. The CDR3 contains 15 residues. CDR1 and CDR2 (germline): SEHNR, FQNEAQ (reference sequence). J lost 4 bases, V lost 1 base, and 3 bases had no gene match. In DNA form, the CDR3 reads TGTGCCAGCAGCTTAGGGGACAGGGATGCAGATACGCAGTATTTT. It is translated as CASSLGDRDADTQYF. Filled out from reference TRBV7-9 and TRBJ2-3, the complete variable domain reads DTGVSQNPRHKITKRGQNVTFRCDPISEHNRLYWYRQTLGQGPEFLTYFQNEAQLEKSRLLSDRFSAERPKGSFSTLEIQRTEQGDSAMYLCASSLGDRDADTQYFGPGTRLTVL.

The V call is TRBV5-4, the J call TRBJ2-1; D ambiguous. The CDR3 runs to 11 residues. V shed 4 bases and J shed 9 bases, with 8 bases lying between them. Germline CDR1 is SGHNT and CDR2 is YYREEE (reference sequence). CDR3 DNA: TGTGCCAGCAGCCTGGCGAGTGAGCAGTTCTTC. This translates into CASSLASEQFF.

Notes on this clone: Compared with germline, one end of the junction differs, possibly owing to a read error. The same CDR3 arises from other DNA sequences in this sample as well. The V call is TRBV6-5, the J call TRBJ1-6, with a possible D match to TRBD1 (6 bases). Germline V gives CDR1 MNHEY, CDR2 SVGAGI. This CDR3 spans 15 amino acids. CDR3 in amino acids: CASSSRSDSNSPLHF. As DNA, the CDR3 is TGTGCCAGCAGTTCCCGGTCGGACAGCAATTCCCCCCTCCACTTT.

The chain employs TRBV28 and TRBJ1-1; TRBD1 might be the D (6 bases). The V end lost 3 bases, the J end lost 4 bases, and 18 bases lay between the germline ends. Germline loops: CDR1 MDHEN, CDR2 SYDVKM. The CDR3 extends over 16 amino acids. CDR3 residues: CASSLRTYREGTEAFF. CDR3 sequence (DNA): TGTGCCAGCAGTTTGCGAACCTACAGGGAAGGCACTGAAGCTTTCTTT.

V is TRBV7-2 and J is TRBJ1-5; the D gene is possibly TRBD1 (5 bases). Deletions cut 0 bases from V and 0 bases from J, with 9 bases between. The CDR3 contains 16 residues. CDR1 and CDR2 (germline): SGHTA, FQGNSA. The CDR3 here is CASSLADSYSNQPQHF. The DNA of the CDR3 is TGTGCCAGCAGCTTAGCAGACAGTTATAGCAATCAGCCCCAGCATTTT.

The rearrangement uses TRBV9 and TRBJ2-1, with 15 bases fitting TRBD2. Germline lookup yields CDR1 SGDLS and CDR2 YYNGEE. Trimming at V came to 1 base and at J to 10 bases, leaving 15 bases not matched to a gene. This CDR3 has 19 residues. The CDR3 reads CASSVMGGKWTSGRDEQFF. CDR3 coding DNA: TGTGCCAGCAGCGTAATGGGCGGGAAATGGACTAGCGGGAGGGACGAGCAGTTCTTC. Supplemented by reference TRBV9 and TRBJ2-1, the full variable domain reads DSGVTQTPKHLITATGQRVTLRCSPRSGDLSVYWYQQSLDQGLQFLIQYYNGEERAKGNILERFSAQQFPDLHSELNLSSLELGDSALYFCASSVMGGKWTSGRDEQFFGPGTRLTVL.

V usage is TRBV11-3 and J usage is TRBJ2-7; D not certain. Germline V gene sequence: CDR1 SGHNT, CDR2 YENEEA. The CDR3 is 14 amino acids. V lost 0 bases to trimming and J lost 5 bases, with 11 bases between them. CDR3 residues: CASSLDTEFHEQYF. As DNA, the CDR3 is TGTGCCAGCAGCTTAGATACGGAGTTCCACGAGCAGTACTTC. Full variable domain (outside the CDR3, taken from reference TRBV11-3 and TRBJ2-7): EAGVVQSPRYKIIEKKQPVAFWCNPISGHNTLYWYLQNLGQGPELLIRYENEEAVDDSQLPKDRFSAERLKGVDSTLKIQPAELGDSAVYLCASSLDTEFHEQYFGPGTRLTVT.

The chain carries TRBV30 and TRBJ1-1; no reliable D call. Germline V lookup: CDR1 GTSNPN, CDR2 SVGIG (reference sequence). The CDR3 runs 12 residues. Trimming took 2 bases from V and 3 from J, leaving 7 bases between them. CDR3 nucleotide sequence: TGTGCCTGGAGTCCCGGGGACACTGAAGCTTTCTTT. Protein product: CAWSPGDTEAFF.

The chain joins TRBV6-4 to TRBJ2-1; 10 positions agree with TRBD1. The CDR3 consists of 17 residues. CDR1 is MRHNA and CDR2 is SNTAGT in the germline V gene. V lost 4 bases, J lost 6 bases, and 12 bases stayed unmatched. CDR3 region: CASSGDGVGQGINEQFF. The CDR3 DNA reads TGTGCCAGCAGTGGGGACGGTGTGGGACAGGGGATCAATGAGCAGTTCTTC.

This rearrangement joins TRBV30 to TRBJ2-5; 7 nucleotides align to TRBD2. Germline assignment: CDR1 GTSNPN and CDR2 SVGIG (reference sequence). The CDR3 has 14 residues. V gave up 0 bases and J gave up 2 bases; unmatched junction bases: 3. DNA of the CDR3: TGTGCCTGGAGTGTTGGACTAGTACAAGAGACCCAGTACTTC. Encoded protein: CAWSVGLVQETQYF.

CDR3 protein: CASSLTGQGRNTEAFF. The CDR3 DNA sequence: TGTGCCAGCAGCTTAACGGGACAGGGGAGGAACACTGAAGCTTTCTTT. The V and J genes are TRBV7-8 and TRBJ1-1; 10 positions agree with TRBD1. Germline CDR1 reads SGHVS; CDR2 reads FQNEAQ. CDR3 length equals 16 residues. With 2 bases clipped from V and 1 base from J, the junction kept 4 bases outside the gene matches.

The chain uses TRBV28 and TRBJ2-3, with 9 bases matching TRBD1. This CDR3 is built from 16 residues. V shed 3 bases, J shed 3 bases, and the junction held 7 bases outside the gene matches. From germline, CDR1 is MDHEN and CDR2 SYDVKM. CDR3 protein: CASSFRQGEGTDTQYF. CDR3 sequence (DNA): TGTGCCAGCAGTTTCCGACAGGGGGAAGGAACAGATACGCAGTATTTT.

This chain connects TRBV10-3 to TRBJ2-1, with D perhaps TRBD1 (6 bases). Trimming pared 0 bases from V and 8 bases from J, leaving 11 bases between. In germline, CDR1 is ENHRY, CDR2 SYGVKD. CDR3 length: 14 amino acids. CDR3 amino acids: CAISESGGRDEQFF. In DNA, the CDR3 is TGTGCCATCAGTGAGTCAGGGGGTAGGGATGAGCAGTTCTTC.

The chain is built from TRBV5-1 and TRBJ1-2; D is unclear. CDR3 length: 14 residues. V gave up 0 bases and J gave up 3 bases, with 9 bases separating them. Per the germline V gene, CDR1 is SGHRS and CDR2 is YFSETQ. CDR3 amino acids: CASSLVPGHYGYTF. In DNA form, the CDR3 reads TGCGCCAGCAGCTTGGTTCCGGGTCACTATGGCTACACCTTC.

This chain uses TRBV29-1 with TRBJ2-2; 12 bases align to TRBD2. V lost 4 bases, J lost 6 bases, and 3 bases stayed unmatched. The CDR3 length is 14 residues. The germline gives CDR1 SQVTM, CDR2 ANQGSEA. The CDR3 loop reads CSVGLAGASGELFF. CDR3 DNA: TGCAGCGTTGGACTAGCGGGAGCTTCCGGGGAGCTGTTTTTT.

J is TRBJ2-7 and V is TRBV6-6, with 11 nucleotides matching TRBD1. In germline, CDR1 is MNHNY, CDR2 SVGAGI (reference sequence). Trimming took 6 bases from V and 3 from J; bases not matched to a gene: 4. This CDR3 is built from 14 residues. CDR3 sequence reads: CASRSGTGGYEQYF. The CDR3 DNA follows: TGTGCCAGCAGGTCCGGGACAGGGGGCTACGAGCAGTACTTC.

The chain employs TRBV7-2 and TRBJ2-3; weak D call: TRBD1 (6 bases). V lost 2 bases to trimming and J lost 0 bases, with 15 bases between them. The CDR3 is made up of 17 amino acids. Germline assignment: CDR1 SGHTA and CDR2 FQGNSA. CDR3 nucleotides: TGTGCCAGCAGCTTAAACCTACCAGGGGCTAGCACAGATACGCAGTATTTT. Amino acids: CASSLNLPGASTDTQYF. Complete variable domain (other parts from reference TRBV7-2 and TRBJ2-3): GAGVSQSPSNKVTEKGKDVELRCDPISGHTALYWYRQSLGQGLEFLIYFQGNSAPDKSGLPSDRFSAERTGGSVSTLTIQRTQQEDSAVYLCASSLNLPGASTDTQYFGPGTRLTVL.

The chain couples TRBV6-5 to TRBJ2-7; 12 bases are shared with TRBD2. Germline CDR1 and CDR2: MNHEY and SVGAGI. This CDR3 contains 16 residues. V was pared by 0 bases and J by 7 bases, with 7 bases of the junction left unmatched. The CDR3 DNA sequence: TGTGCCAGCAGTTACTCGGTGACTAGCGGGAGAGGGGAGCAGTACTTC. This gives the protein CASSYSVTSGRGEQYF.

This chain connects TRBV12-5 to TRBJ2-5, with 9 positions matching TRBD1. The ends lost 1 base at V and 5 bases at J; junction bases unmatched: 2. The germline V gene encodes CDR1 LGHNT and CDR2 FRNRAP. The CDR3 sequence is 14 residues long. CDR3 in amino acids: CASGLGTGAETQYF. The CDR3 DNA sequence: TGTGCTAGTGGTTTGGGGACAGGGGCGGAGACCCAGTACTTC. The full variable domain, in which reference TRBV12-5 and TRBJ2-5 provide the parts outside the CDR3, is DARVTQTPRHKVTEMGQEVTMRCQPILGHNTVFWYRQTMMQGLELLAYFRNRAPLDDSGMPKDRFSAEMPDATLATLKIQPSEPRDSAVYFCASGLGTGAETQYFGPGTRLLVL.

The gene calls are TRBV14 and TRBJ2-2; TRBD1 is a possible D gene (6 bases). In germline, CDR1 is SGHDN, CDR2 FVKESK. The germline V and J ends were trimmed by 3 bases and 1 base, with 15 bases remaining between them. The CDR3 loop spans 17 amino acids. The CDR3 DNA follows: TGTGCCAGCAGCCAGACCCCTTCACAGGGGAACACCGGGGAGCTGTTTTTT. This codes for CASSQTPSQGNTGELFF. The full variable domain, its missing parts supplied by reference TRBV14 and TRBJ2-2, is EAGVTQFPSHSVIEKGQTVTLRCDPISGHDNLYWYRRVMGKEIKFLLHFVKESKQDESGMPNNRFLAERTGGTYSTLKVQPAELEDSGVYFCASSQTPSQGNTGELFFGEGSRLTVL.

This chain connects TRBV6-6 to TRBJ2-2; the match to TRBD1 covers 7 bases. Germline assignment: CDR1 MNHNY and CDR2 SVGAGI (reference sequence). With 6 bases clipped from V and 3 bases from J, the junction kept 10 bases outside the gene matches. The CDR3 sequence is 16 residues long. The CDR3 bases are TGTGCCAGCAGACCTACTGGGCAGGGGGACACCGGGGAGCTGTTTTTT. Translation: CASRPTGQGDTGELFF.

The chain is built from TRBV11-2 and TRBJ2-7, with TRBD2 matching 11 bases. This CDR3 comprises 16 residues. From germline, CDR1 is SGHAT and CDR2 FQNNGV. The J segment lost 4 bases and the V segment lost 5 bases, leaving 10 bases of the junction unmatched. Here the CDR3 reads CASSPHSTSGIYEQYF. CDR3 in DNA: TGTGCCAGCAGCCCCCACTCGACTAGCGGGATTTACGAGCAGTACTTC. Full variable domain (missing parts from reference TRBV11-2 and TRBJ2-7): EAGVAQSPRYKIIEKRQSVAFWCNPISGHATLYWYQQILGQGPKLLIQFQNNGVVDDSQLPKDRFSAERLKGVDSTLKIQPAKLEDSAVYLCASSPHSTSGIYEQYFGPGTRLTVT.

The rearrangement uses TRBV11-2 and TRBJ2-7, with TRBD1 as a possible D gene (5 bases). CDR1 and CDR2 (germline): SGHAT, FQNNGV. The V gene lost 3 bases and the J gene lost 3 bases, with 6 bases spanning the gap. The CDR3 contains 12 residues. CDR3: CASSFQGYEQYF. CDR3 bases: TGTGCCAGCAGCTTTCAGGGCTACGAGCAGTACTTC.

V gene TRBV7-2 combines with J gene TRBJ2-7; D is ambiguous. Germline values: CDR1 SGHTA, CDR2 FQGNSA. The CDR3 is made up of 13 amino acids. Trimming pared 1 base from V and 3 bases from J, leaving 7 bases between. This chain's CDR3 is CASSLGTVYEQYF. CDR3 bases: TGTGCCAGCAGCTTAGGTACAGTCTACGAGCAGTACTTC.

The J gene is TRBJ2-1, the V gene TRBV25-1; a possible D gene is TRBD1 (6 bases). CDR1 MGHDK and CDR2 SYGVNS come from the germline V gene. The CDR3 has 14 residues. Trimming cost V 4 bases and J 5 bases, with 12 bases left between them. The CDR3 region has the DNA TGTGCCAGCAGTGCAACGGGGACACACAATGAGCAGTTCTTC. Translation: CASSATGTHNEQFF.